The 30 T cell receptor beta chains presented below share a single source sample, sequenced in a study of regulatory T cells in long-lasting Graves disease (dated by TCRdb to 2020 to 2022). Library preparation used multiplex PCR. Reads for this sample came from an Illumina HiSeq 4000. CDR3 regions were amplified by Arm-PCR with iRepertoire HTBI primers to construct TCR beta libraries. Using fastp trimming at Q25 and MiXCR clonotype assembly, TCRdb reanalyzed the public sequencing data and kept in-frame beta chains. Rows with one shared CDR3 protein collapse into an entry with the most common genes and DNA. Present in this sample are some 500,000 distinct CDR3 sequences, about 13% of which were seen just once. Jointly, the top ten make up roughly a tenth of the sample. The sample's time point label, in plain terms: newly diagnosed GD, antithyroid drugs for less than 3 months. For both TCR sequencing and RNA sequencing, RNA was extracted from PBMCs in TRIzol.

The data were also submitted as part of a second study, on T cells in Graves' hyperthyroidism and ophthalmopathy.

The starting material was peripheral blood mononuclear cells (PBMCs), obtained at new diagnosis, from a patient treated with antithyroid drugs. These receptor sequences come from a young man with Graves disease. Donor details come from another sample of the same person, matched by shared clones.

The genes are TRBV6-2 or TRBV6-3 and TRBJ2-1; D is possibly TRBD1 (6 bases). This CDR3 contains 16 residues. Germline V gene lookup returns CDR1 MNHEY and CDR2 SVGEGT. V gave up 5 bases and J gave up 2 bases, with 16 bases separating them. CDR3 sequence: CASSEVRQGPYNEQFF. The CDR3 bases are TGTGCCAGCAGTGAAGTGAGGCAGGGGCCCTACAATGAGCAGTTCTTC.

A few counts support this clonotype. The gene calls are TRBV10-3 and TRBJ2-7; D is uncertain. Germline V lookup: CDR1 ENHRY, CDR2 SYGVKD. The CDR3 contains 13 residues. With 3 bases removed from V and 2 bases from J, the gap between germline ends came to 8 bases. The CDR3 bases are TGTGCCATCAGTGAAGGGCGGACCTACGAGCAGTACTTC. Translating gives CAISEGRTYEQYF.

This clonotype appeared many times. The chain uses TRBV7-9 and TRBJ1-4; D possibly corresponds to TRBD1 (5 bases). This CDR3 has 14 residues. Trimming cost V 2 bases and J 5 bases, with 9 bases left between them. Germline V CDR1 and CDR2: SEHNR, FQNEAQ (reference sequence). Here the CDR3 reads CASSLRRGNEKLFF. CDR3 bases: TGTGCCAGCAGCTTAAGGAGGGGCAATGAAAAACTGTTTTTT.

This clonotype appeared many times. The genes are TRBV7-2 and TRBJ2-5; 15 bases map to TRBD2. The CDR3 sequence is 17 residues long. J was trimmed by 5 bases and V by 4 bases; bases with no gene match: 8. The V gene's germline CDR1 is SGHTA and CDR2 FQGNSA. The chain's CDR3 is CASSSRTSGRAMETQYF. In DNA form, the CDR3 reads TGTGCCAGCAGCTCACGGACTAGCGGGAGGGCCATGGAGACCCAGTACTTC.

This clonotype was counted between two and nine times. Just one base apart from a much larger clone, this may be a read error. This rearrangement joins TRBV11-2 to TRBJ2-1; no clear D gene. The V gene's germline CDR1 is SGHAT and CDR2 FQNNGV. Trimming left V 2 bases short and J 8 bases short, with 7 bases between. This CDR3 has 12 residues. Here the CDR3 DNA reads TGTGCCAGCAGCTTACTCCAGGATGAGCAGTTCTTC. Its protein is CASSLLQDEQFF.

This clonotype showed up many times. This rearrangement joins TRBV29-1 to TRBJ2-2; no firm D call. V lost 2 bases to trimming and J lost 2 bases, with 12 bases between them. The CDR3 runs 15 residues. The germline CDR1 and CDR2 sequences are SQVTM and ANQGSEA. The CDR3 region has the DNA TGCAGCGTTGAAATCGTCAGGCGTAACACCGGGGAGCTGTTTTTT. This translates into CSVEIVRRNTGELFF.

The V call is TRBV6-1, the J call TRBJ1-5, with TRBD1 as a possible D gene (5 bases). The CDR3 is made up of 16 amino acids. Per the germline V gene, CDR1 is MNHNS and CDR2 is SASEGT. Trimming took off 3 bases at V and 5 bases at J, with 17 bases between the two ends. The CDR3 DNA reads as TGTGCCAGCAGTGACGTTACCCGGGGAGGGGATCAGCCCCAGCATTTT. Translation: CASSDVTRGGDQPQHF.

This clonotype was recorded many times. The chain links TRBV12-3 or TRBV12-4 to TRBJ2-5, with 7 bases fitting TRBD2. The V gene end was trimmed by 2 bases and the J gene end by 2 bases; junction bases not matched to a gene: 2. This CDR3 is 14 amino acids long. The CDR3 sequence: CASSLTGRQETQYF. Here the CDR3 DNA reads TGTGCCAGCAGTTTAACCGGGAGGCAAGAGACCCAGTACTTC.

This clonotype was observed many times. The genes are TRBV20-1 and TRBJ2-2; TRBD1 matches at 7 bases. With 3 bases clipped from V and 5 bases from J, the junction kept 3 bases outside the gene matches. The CDR3 is 13 residues long. Germline V gene sequence: CDR1 DFQATT, CDR2 SNEGSKA (reference sequence). CDR3 sequence (DNA): TGCAGTGCTAGGACAGGGCTTACCGGGGAGCTGTTTTTT. It codes for CSARTGLTGELFF.

This clonotype has a handful of counts. The chain carries TRBV19 and TRBJ2-3, with D possibly matching TRBD2 (5 bases). CDR3 length: 14 amino acids. Germline V gene sequence: CDR1 LNHDA, CDR2 SQIVND (reference sequence). V was trimmed by 4 bases and J by 4 bases, leaving 12 bases between them. The CDR3: CASSTNDGADTQYF. The CDR3 DNA is TGTGCCAGTAGTACAAACGACGGGGCAGATACGCAGTATTTT.

Notes on this clonotype: Sequence at one end of the junction differs from germline and may be a read error. The chain has TRBV6-2 or TRBV6-3 and TRBJ2-7; TRBD1 aligns across 9 bases. Germline V gives CDR1 MNHEY, CDR2 SVGEGT. The CDR3 sequence is 13 residues long. Here the CDR3 reads CASSPGTGYERYF. For the CDR3, the DNA is TGTGCCAGCAGTCCTGGGACAGGGTACGAGCGGTACTTC.

The sample holds many counts of this clonotype. The gene calls are TRBV7-8 and TRBJ2-5, with 9 nucleotides matching TRBD2. This CDR3 has 17 amino acids. Trimming cost V 1 base and J 3 bases; bases outside gene matches: 9. From germline, CDR1 is SGHVS and CDR2 FQNEAQ. The CDR3 loop is CASSLGIAGAGEETQYF. In DNA, the CDR3 is TGTGCCAGCAGCTTAGGGATAGCGGGAGCGGGGGAAGAGACCCAGTACTTC.

V is TRBV2 and J is TRBJ2-2; D may be TRBD1 or TRBD2 (5 bases each). Germline values: CDR1 SNHLY, CDR2 FYNNEI. The CDR3 extends over 16 amino acids. V was shortened by 8 bases and J by 2 bases, with 18 bases between the two germline ends. The CDR3: CASRYGSGANTGELFF. In DNA form, the CDR3 reads TGTGCCAGCCGATACGGATCCGGGGCCAACACCGGGGAGCTGTTTTTT.

This clonotype was counted ten times or more. The CDR3, as DNA: TGCAGTGCTCCGCGGGACGCCGGGGGGGCCCAGTACTTC. Translated, it gives CSAPRDAGGAQYF. This rearrangement joins TRBV20-1 to TRBJ2-5, with 8 bases lining up with TRBD2. CDR1 DFQATT and CDR2 SNEGSKA come from the germline V gene (reference sequence). V was clipped by 5 bases and J by 9 bases; unmatched bases: 11. There are 13 residues in the CDR3.

The table lists this clonotype with many counts. The chain employs TRBV12-3 or TRBV12-4 and TRBJ1-5; D is possibly TRBD1 (5 bases). Deletions cut 6 bases from V and 4 bases from J, with 13 bases between. The CDR3 extends over 14 amino acids. The CDR3 sequence is CASRHGGLNQPQHF. The CDR3 coding sequence is TGTGCCAGCAGACACGGGGGATTAAATCAGCCCCAGCATTTT.

This clonotype was seen repeatedly, ten times or more. V gene TRBV11-3 combines with J gene TRBJ2-3, with TRBD2 matching over 7 bases. Trimming cost V 1 base and J 5 bases; bases outside gene matches: 6. From germline, CDR1 is SGHNT and CDR2 YENEEA. This CDR3 region has 15 residues. The CDR3 bases are TGTGCCAGCAGCTTAGGCGGGAGTTTCGGAGATACGCAGTATTTT. Translation: CASSLGGSFGDTQYF.

This clonotype was seen at least ten times. This chain joins TRBV18 and TRBJ2-1; D is uncertain. The CDR3 sequence is 14 residues long. The germline V gene has CDR1 KGHSH and CDR2 LQKENI. Deletions cut 2 bases from V and 4 bases from J, with 9 bases between. The DNA of the CDR3 is TGTGCCAGCTCACCAGTCGCCTCATACAATGAGCAGTTCTTC. Protein product: CASSPVASYNEQFF. Using reference TRBV18 and TRBJ2-1 for the parts outside the CDR3, the full variable domain is NAGVMQNPRHLVRRRGQEARLRCSPMKGHSHVYWYRQLPEEGLKFMVYLQKENIIDESGMPKERFSAEFPKEGPSILRIQQVVRGDSAAYFCASSPVASYNEQFFGPGTRLTVL.

This clonotype was seen many times. The chain uses TRBV7-2 and TRBJ2-1; TRBD2 agrees at 7 bases. With V trimmed by 1 base and J by 8 bases, 5 bases remained unmatched. The CDR3 is made up of 14 amino acids. Germline lookup yields CDR1 SGHTA and CDR2 FQGNSA. The CDR3 nucleotides read TGTGCCAGCAGCTTAGTGCGGGAGAATGATGAGCAGTTCTTC. It yields the protein CASSLVRENDEQFF. The full variable domain, completed using reference TRBV7-2 and TRBJ2-1, is GAGVSQSPSNKVTEKGKDVELRCDPISGHTALYWYRQSLGQGLEFLIYFQGNSAPDKSGLPSDRFSAERTGGSVSTLTIQRTQQEDSAVYLCASSLVRENDEQFFGPGTRLTVL.

This clonotype was observed at least ten times. The V and J genes are TRBV7-3 and TRBJ2-7; perhaps TRBD1 as D (6 bases). This CDR3 region has 15 residues. V lost 5 bases and J 3 bases, leaving 17 bases between the germline ends. Germline CDR1 is SGHTA and CDR2 is FQGTGA. CDR3 amino acids: CASSLGQGSYYEQYF. In DNA, the CDR3 is TGTGCCAGCAGCCTAGGGCAGGGGAGTTACTACGAGCAGTACTTC.

This clonotype was observed many times. The rearrangement uses TRBV5-1 and TRBJ2-1; D is unclear. Trimming took off 2 bases at V and 0 bases at J, with 6 bases between the two ends. CDR1 is SGHRS, CDR2 YFSETQ, per germline. CDR3 size: 14 residues. The CDR3 protein is CASSLYSSYNEQFF. CDR3 DNA: TGCGCCAGCAGCTTATATAGCTCCTACAATGAGCAGTTCTTC.

This clonotype was detected ten times or more. The chain recombines TRBV12-3 or TRBV12-4 with TRBJ2-1, with TRBD1 as a possible D gene (6 bases). The CDR3 is 15 residues long. The V end was cut by 2 bases, the J end by 5 bases, with 13 bases between. CDR3 coding DNA: TGTGCCAGCAGTTTAAAAGGGGGTGTAAACAATGAGCAGTTCTTC. Its translation is CASSLKGGVNNEQFF.

This clonotype was counted ten times or more. The chain has TRBV30 and TRBJ1-5; 11 nucleotides match TRBD1. Germline CDR1 and CDR2: GTSNPN and SVGIG (reference sequence). After removal of 3 bases from V and 6 bases from J, the junction contained 7 bases not matched to a gene. This CDR3 has 15 amino acids. CDR3 in DNA: TGTGCCTGGAGCCTCGGACAGGGGGCGTTTCAGCCCCAGCATTTT. This encodes CAWSLGQGAFQPQHF.

The rearrangement uses TRBV6-1 and TRBJ2-1, with D tentatively TRBD2 (6 bases). Germline V CDR1 and CDR2: MNHNS, SASEGT. The length of the CDR3 is 14 residues. V was trimmed by 5 bases and J by 4 bases, leaving 12 bases between them. The CDR3 loop reads CASSPDGGYNEQFF. The CDR3 DNA follows: TGTGCCAGCAGTCCTGATGGGGGGTACAATGAGCAGTTCTTC.

The chain carries TRBV19 and TRBJ2-1; 13 bases map to TRBD2. The CDR3 extends over 16 amino acids. V trimming: 4 bases; J trimming: 2 bases; junction bases outside the gene matches: 2. The germline gives CDR1 LNHDA, CDR2 SQIVND (reference sequence). CDR3 DNA: TGTGCCAGTAGTAAAGGACTAGCGGGAGCCTACAATGAGCAGTTCTTC. Amino acids: CASSKGLAGAYNEQFF. The entire variable domain, with the rest obtained from reference TRBV19 and TRBJ2-1, is as follows: DGGITQSPKYLFRKEGQNVTLSCEQNLNHDAMYWYRQDPGQGLRLIYYSQIVNDFQKGDIAEGYSVSREKKESFPLTVTSAQKNPTAFYLCASSKGLAGAYNEQFFGPGTRLTVL.

The sample holds many counts of this clonotype. This sequence joins TRBV29-1 and TRBJ2-1; 9 bases are shared with TRBD1. Trimming at V came to 5 bases and at J to 8 bases, leaving 13 bases not matched to a gene. CDR1 is SQVTM, CDR2 ANQGSEA, per germline. The CDR3 loop spans 15 amino acids. CDR3 loop: CSVSGQGNYGYEQFF. The CDR3 DNA reads TGCAGCGTTTCGGGACAGGGCAACTATGGATATGAGCAGTTCTTC.

This clonotype was seen more than once but under ten times. CDR3 amino acids: CASSGQGLNQPQHF. Here the CDR3 DNA reads TGTGCCAGCAGCGGACAGGGTCTCAATCAGCCCCAGCATTTT. V usage is TRBV9 and J usage is TRBJ1-5; 7 bases fit TRBD1. Germline CDR1 reads SGDLS; CDR2 reads YYNGEE. The CDR3 runs 14 residues. V lost 3 bases, J lost 3 bases, and 3 bases stayed unmatched.

This clonotype was seen only a few times. The chain combines TRBV29-1 with TRBJ1-5; the match to TRBD1 covers 9 bases. CDR1 and CDR2 (germline): SQVTM, ANQGSEA. The CDR3 is made up of 13 amino acids. The junction had 4 bases not matched to a gene; V was cut back by 6 bases and J by 4 bases. The CDR3 here is CSVRTGVNQPQHF. The CDR3 DNA sequence: TGCAGCGTCAGGACAGGGGTTAATCAGCCCCAGCATTTT.

The rearrangement joins TRBV5-1 to TRBJ2-7, with a possible D match to TRBD2 (6 bases). Trimming shortened V by 0 bases and J by 1 base, and 11 bases separated the two germline ends. CDR3 length: 15 amino acids. Germline CDR1 SGHRS, CDR2 YFSETQ. This CDR3 is CASSLGDFQSYEQYF. The CDR3 DNA sequence: TGCGCCAGCAGCTTGGGGGACTTCCAATCCTACGAGCAGTACTTC.

This chain links TRBV19 with TRBJ2-1, with 8 bases aligning to TRBD1. Germline V gives CDR1 LNHDA, CDR2 SQIVND (reference sequence). V was clipped by 3 bases and J by 3 bases; unmatched bases: 1. The CDR3 loop spans 14 amino acids. CDR3 protein: CASSMGTGYNEQFF. The CDR3, as DNA: TGTGCCAGTAGTATGGGGACAGGCTACAATGAGCAGTTCTTC.

The V call is TRBV12-3 or TRBV12-4, the J call TRBJ1-3, with D unresolved. This CDR3 has 13 residues. V lost 10 bases and J 2 bases, leaving 12 bases between the germline ends. CDR3 protein: CAKRGRPGNTIYF. The CDR3 DNA follows: TGTGCCAAGCGAGGGCGCCCTGGAAACACCATATATTTT.